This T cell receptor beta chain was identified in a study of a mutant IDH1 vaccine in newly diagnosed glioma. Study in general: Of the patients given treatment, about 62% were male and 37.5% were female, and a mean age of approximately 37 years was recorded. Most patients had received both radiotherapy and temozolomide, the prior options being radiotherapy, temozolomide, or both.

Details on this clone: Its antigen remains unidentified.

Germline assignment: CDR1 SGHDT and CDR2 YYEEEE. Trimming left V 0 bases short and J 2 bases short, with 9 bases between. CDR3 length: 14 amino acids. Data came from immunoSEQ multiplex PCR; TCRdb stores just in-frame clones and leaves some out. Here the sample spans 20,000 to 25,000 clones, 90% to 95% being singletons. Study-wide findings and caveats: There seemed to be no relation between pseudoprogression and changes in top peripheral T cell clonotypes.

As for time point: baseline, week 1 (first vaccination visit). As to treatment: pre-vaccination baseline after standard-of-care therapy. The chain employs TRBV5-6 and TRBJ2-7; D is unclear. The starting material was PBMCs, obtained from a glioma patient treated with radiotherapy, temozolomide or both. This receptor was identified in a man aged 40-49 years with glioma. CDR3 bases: TGTGCCAGCAGCTTGGGGGTCAGTGCCTACGAGCAGTACTTC. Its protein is CASSLGVSAYEQYF.